This is a list of T cell receptor beta chains from one sample in a study of somatic mutations in cytotoxic T cells in rheumatoid arthritis. The data were produced by immunoSEQ multiplex PCR, yet TCRdb's version contains in-frame clones alone and is incomplete. The sample lists 10,000 to 15,000 clones, approximately 84% occurring once. Sequenced sample: CD8+ T cells sorted from blood. These receptors were taken from an adult with rheumatoid arthritis. The CDR3 runs from the conserved cysteine through the conserved F or W. The D gene is left open where the match is weak. Clone size appears in some rows only: once, few, many, or a class for an expanded clone.

TRBJ1-5 | TRBV27 | few | - | CASSLKAGHSSPQHF | TGTGCCAGCAGTTTAAAAGCGGGACACTCTTCGCCCCAGCATTTT
TRBJ2-7 | TRBV28 | - | - | CASTLTGAYEQYF | TGTGCCAGCACCCTAACAGGAGCCTACGAGCAGTACTTC
TRBJ1-4 | TRBV7-9 | - | TRBD1 | CASSLGGQGYEKLFF | TGTGCCAGCAGCTTAGGGGGACAGGGTTATGAAAAACTGTTTTTT
TRBJ2-7 | TRBV9 | once | - | CASSEQGPSSYEQYF | TGTGCCAGCAGCGAACAGGGTCCTTCCTCCTACGAGCAGTACTTC
TRBJ1-1 | TRBV28 | - | TRBD1 | CATQRSRDRPLNTEAFF | TGTGCCACTCAAAGGTCCCGGGACAGACCCCTGAACACTGAAGCTTTCTTT
TRBJ2-3 | TRBV27 | - | TRBD2 | CASSFTPDRLAAGATDTQYF | TGTGCCAGCAGTTTTACGCCAGACAGACTAGCGGCCGGGGCGACAGATACGCAGTATTTT
TRBJ1-1 | TRBV6-1 | - | TRBD1 | CASSAQWGSRGAEAFF | TGTGCCAGCAGTGCCCAATGGGGTAGCAGGGGGGCGGAAGCTTTCTTT
TRBJ1-1 | TRBV2 | once | - | CASTFGVMISEAFF | TGTGCCAGCACCTTTGGGGTAATGATCTCTGAAGCTTTCTTT
TRBJ2-1 | TRBV6-5 | - | TRBD2 | CASTRLADNEQFF | TGTGCCAGCACCCGACTAGCGGACAATGAGCAGTTCTTC
TRBJ1-2 | TRBV6-1 | - | TRBD1 | CASSEAEDRGLGYTF | TGTGCCAGCAGTGAAGCGGAGGACAGGGGTCTTGGCTACACCTTC
TRBJ2-7 | TRBV5-1 | - | TRBD1 | CASSWGTGRYEQYF | TGCGCCAGCAGCTGGGGGACAGGGCGTTACGAGCAGTACTTC
TRBJ2-7 | TRBV7-9 | - | TRBD1 | CASSEETGAYEQYF | TGTGCCAGCAGCGAAGAGACAGGGGCCTACGAGCAGTACTTC
TRBJ2-7 | TRBV28 | - | TRBD2 | CASSPPRAASGTYEQYF | TGTGCCAGCAGTCCCCCGCGGGCGGCTAGCGGGACCTACGAGCAGTACTTC
TRBJ1-3 | TRBV7-8 | - | TRBD1 | CASSRDRSGNTIYF | TGTGCCAGCTCCCGGGACAGATCTGGAAACACCATATATTTT
TRBJ1-1 | TRBV28 | few | - | CASSLSVNTEAFF | TGTGCCAGCAGTTTATCAGTAAACACTGAAGCTTTCTTT
TRBJ1-2 | TRBV27 | few | TRBD1 | CASSSTGDGYTF | TGTGCCAGCAGTTCTACAGGGGATGGCTACACCTTC
TRBJ2-3 | TRBV2 | - | TRBD2 | CASSYNQLAAITDTQYF | TGTGCCAGCAGTTATAATCAACTAGCGGCAATCACAGATACGCAGTATTTT
TRBJ1-1 | TRBV7-9 | - | - | CASSLIGTLNTEAFF | TGTGCCAGCAGCTTAATTGGGACATTGAACACTGAAGCTTTCTTT
TRBJ2-7 | TRBV19 | - | TRBD1 | CASSIVPGGEQYF | TGTGCCAGTAGTATAGTTCCAGGGGGAGAGCAGTACTTC
TRBJ1-3 | TRBV9 | - | TRBD1 | CASSLRTGEGTGNTIYF | TGTGCCAGCAGCCTCCGGACAGGGGAAGGTACGGGAAACACCATATATTTT
TRBJ1-1 | TRBV5-1 | - | - | CASTITGSPNTEAFF | TGCGCCAGCACCATAACAGGCTCCCCGAACACTGAAGCTTTCTTT
TRBJ1-5 | TRBV28 | - | - | CASRAGNHQPQHF | TGTGCCAGCAGGGCAGGGAACCATCAGCCCCAGCATTTT
TRBJ1-1 | TRBV7-8 | few | - | CASSLVENTEAFF | TGTGCCAGCAGCTTAGTTGAGAACACTGAAGCTTTCTTT
TRBJ2-1 | TRBV4-1 | - | TRBD1 | CASSLLGAGQGYGEQFF | TGCGCCAGCAGCCTCCTAGGGGCGGGACAGGGTTATGGAGAGCAGTTCTTC
TRBJ2-2 | TRBV7-6 | - | TRBD1 | CASSLWTGGAGELFF | TGTGCCAGCAGCCTATGGACAGGGGGAGCCGGGGAGCTGTTTTTT
TRBJ1-3 | TRBV6-5 | - | - | CASSPTHIWGNTIYF | TGTGCCAGCAGTCCTACACATATTTGGGGAAACACCATATATTTT
TRBJ1-5 | TRBV15 | few | - | CATREGSSQPQHF | TGTGCCACCAGGGAAGGGTCAAGTCAGCCCCAGCATTTT
TRBJ2-3 | TRBV7-9 | - | - | CASSLDPGEDSDTQYF | TGTGCCAGCAGCTTAGACCCAGGGGAAGATTCAGATACGCAGTATTTT
TRBJ1-1 | TRBV9 | - | - | CASSVDPGSTEAFF | TGTGCCAGCAGCGTAGATCCAGGGAGCACTGAAGCTTTCTTT
TRBJ1-4 | TRBV7-6 | - | - | CASSTLDREKLFF | TGTGCCAGCAGCACCCTAGACAGAGAAAAACTGTTTTTT
TRBJ2-7 | TRBV7-6 | - | - | CASSLAGNGYEQYF | TGTGCCAGCAGCTTAGCGGGCAATGGGTACGAGCAGTACTTC
TRBJ2-7 | TRBV12-5 | - | - | CASGVGGSEVYEQYF | TGTGCTAGTGGGGTCGGAGGATCGGAAGTGTACGAGCAGTACTTC
TRBJ2-1 | TRBV7-9 | - | - | CASSPYDSNEQFF | TGTGCCAGCAGCCCATACGACAGCAATGAGCAGTTCTTC
TRBJ2-3 | TRBV27 | - | - | CASSLLGDTQYF | TGTGCCAGCAGTTTATTAGGGGATACGCAGTATTTT
TRBJ1-4 | TRBV18 | - | TRBD1 | CASSPGQAPRNEKLFF | TGTGCCAGCTCACCGGGACAGGCCCCAAGAAATGAAAAACTGTTTTTT
TRBJ2-7 | TRBV6-6 | - | - | CASNSNTVGVHEQYF | TGTGCCAGCAATAGTAATACCGTTGGGGTCCACGAGCAGTACTTC